Presented here are 26 T cell receptor beta chains from one specimen sequenced in a study of sequential checkpoint blockade in melanoma. Sequencing was performed with immunoSEQ multiplex PCR; in TCRdb, only in-frame clones are kept and a portion is missing. Of more than 25,000 clones in the sample, roughly 80% were seen once. Treatment denoted: randomized to nivolumab then ipilimumab (arm A) or the reverse (arm B). Specimen: CD8+ T cells sorted from blood (inferred from file names), collected from a patient given nivolumab and ipilimumab in sequence. Every receptor here comes from a human donor with melanoma.

The chain joins TRBV28 to TRBJ2-4; maybe TRBD2 (6 bases). CDR1 MDHEN and CDR2 SYDVKM come from the germline V gene. V lost 6 bases to trimming and J lost 1 base, with 16 bases between them. The CDR3 covers 16 residues. The CDR3 DNA follows: TGTGCCAGCAGCGGGGGTTTTGATAGGGCCAAAAACATTCAGTACTTC. This translates into CASSGGFDRAKNIQYF.

The rearrangement uses TRBV6-5 and TRBJ1-1, with D tentatively TRBD1 (6 bases). The CDR3 has 13 amino acids. CDR1 and CDR2 from the germline V gene are MNHEY and SVGAGI. The germline V and J ends were trimmed by 6 bases and 7 bases, with 15 bases remaining between them. Here the CDR3 DNA reads TGTGCCAGCAGAGAACAGGGCCACTTTGAAGCTTTCTTT. Encoded protein: CASREQGHFEAFF.

V gene TRBV19 combines with J gene TRBJ2-7; 11 bases line up with TRBD2. The germline gives CDR1 LNHDA, CDR2 SQIVND (reference sequence). The CDR3 covers 15 residues. V gave up 4 bases and J gave up 3 bases; unmatched junction bases: 5. The DNA of the CDR3 is TGTGCCAGTAGTACAACTAGCGGGGGTTACTACGAGCAGTACTTC. Its translation is CASSTTSGGYYEQYF.

The chain uses TRBV11-3 and TRBJ2-7; D gene unclear. Germline values: CDR1 SGHNT, CDR2 YENEEA. This CDR3 is 13 amino acids long. Trimming took 3 bases from V and 0 from J, leaving 6 bases between them. CDR3 loop: CASSFSVSYEQYF. The CDR3 bases are TGTGCCAGCAGCTTCTCGGTCTCCTACGAGCAGTACTTC. Full variable domain (rest looked up from reference TRBV11-3 and TRBJ2-7): EAGVVQSPRYKIIEKKQPVAFWCNPISGHNTLYWYLQNLGQGPELLIRYENEEAVDDSQLPKDRFSAERLKGVDSTLKIQPAELGDSAVYLCASSFSVSYEQYFGPGTRLTVT.

This clone was recorded a few times. The rearrangement joins TRBV11-2 to TRBJ2-7; tentative D call: TRBD1 (5 bases). This CDR3 is 14 amino acids long. Trimming cost V 4 bases and J 2 bases, with 12 bases left between them. The germline CDR1 and CDR2 sequences are SGHAT and FQNNGV. This chain's CDR3 is CASSSSDRAYEQYF. The CDR3, as DNA: TGTGCCAGCAGCTCTTCCGACAGAGCCTACGAGCAGTACTTC.

J is TRBJ2-1 and V is TRBV7-6; 9 bases match TRBD1. J lost 5 bases, V lost 5 bases, and 7 bases had no gene match. Germline CDR1 reads SGHVS; CDR2 reads FNYEAQ. The CDR3 contains 15 residues. The CDR3 is CASSARDRDHNEQFF. CDR3 DNA: TGTGCCAGCAGCGCCCGGGACAGGGACCACAATGAGCAGTTCTTC.

V gene TRBV7-2 combines with J gene TRBJ1-4, with D hard to call. Germline lookup yields CDR1 SGHTA and CDR2 FQGNSA. CDR3 length: 16 residues. With 1 base removed from V and 5 bases from J, the gap between germline ends came to 14 bases. The CDR3 region has the DNA TGTGCCAGCAGCTTAGGCGGGGAGGCCCCGAATGAAAAACTGTTTTTT. Amino acid sequence: CASSLGGEAPNEKLFF.

CDR3 sequence reads: CASSVRGYSNQPQHF. DNA for the CDR3: TGTGCCAGCAGTGTTCGGGGATATAGCAATCAGCCCCAGCATTTT. J is TRBJ1-5 and V is TRBV2; D is ambiguous. Per the germline V gene, CDR1 is SNHLY and CDR2 is FYNNEI. This CDR3 comprises 15 residues. Trimming shortened V by 4 bases and J by 0 bases, and 10 bases separated the two germline ends.

V is TRBV2 and J is TRBJ2-7; a possible D gene is TRBD1 (7 bases). The CDR3 has 16 amino acids. Trimming removed 0 bases at V and 4 bases at J, with 16 bases between. The V gene's germline CDR1 is SNHLY and CDR2 FYNNEI. The CDR3 here is CASSEARDSFLYEQYF. DNA of the CDR3: TGTGCCAGCAGTGAAGCGCGGGACAGCTTTTTATACGAGCAGTACTTC.

This chain uses TRBV9 with TRBJ1-1; no clear D gene. V was pared by 4 bases and J by 4 bases, with 17 bases between. Per germline, CDR1 SGDLS and CDR2 YYNGEE. This CDR3 is built from 15 residues. The CDR3 protein is CASSPLPVLPTEAFF. The CDR3 DNA sequence: TGTGCCAGCAGCCCGTTACCAGTTTTACCCACTGAAGCTTTCTTT.

The chain is built from TRBV27 and TRBJ2-7, with 7 bases that match TRBD2. The V segment lost 3 bases and the J segment 3 bases; nucleotides outside the gene matches: 14. This CDR3 contains 17 residues. CDR1 and CDR2 (germline): MNHEY, SMNVEV (reference sequence). The CDR3 loop reads CASSFSPPAGTFYEQYF. The CDR3 DNA reads as TGTGCCAGCAGTTTTTCCCCCCCAGCGGGGACTTTCTACGAGCAGTACTTC.

As DNA, the CDR3 is TGTGCCAGCAGGAAAGGGAGTTATGAGCAGTTCTTC. This sequence encodes CASRKGSYEQFF. The V call is TRBV14, the J call TRBJ2-1; tentative D call: TRBD2 (5 bases). CDR1 and CDR2 (germline): SGHDN, FVKESK. V lost 6 bases, J lost 8 bases, and 11 bases lay in between. The CDR3 is 12 residues long.

This clone was detected once. This chain uses TRBV6-1 with TRBJ2-7; D is ambiguous. CDR3 size: 13 residues. The V end was cut by 4 bases, the J end by 2 bases, with 9 bases between. Germline CDR1 is MNHNS and CDR2 is SASEGT. CDR3 sequence reads: CASSVSRTYEQYF. CDR3 nucleotides: TGTGCCAGCAGTGTCAGCAGGACCTACGAGCAGTACTTC.

The rearrangement joins TRBV11-2 to TRBJ2-1; maybe TRBD2 (5 bases). CDR3 length: 11 residues. In germline, CDR1 is SGHAT, CDR2 FQNNGV. V lost 4 bases, J lost 7 bases, and 5 bases lay in between. The CDR3 DNA is TGTGCCAGCAGCTGGGAGAATGAGCAGTTCTTC. Translating it yields CASSWENEQFF.

The rearrangement uses TRBV28 and TRBJ1-5; D might be TRBD1 (5 bases). CDR1 MDHEN and CDR2 SYDVKM come from the germline V gene. The CDR3 extends over 19 amino acids. V lost 5 bases and J 0 bases, leaving 23 bases between the germline ends. CDR3 protein: CASSPPDNLEVYSNQPQHF. The DNA for the CDR3 is TGTGCCAGCAGTCCGCCGGACAACTTGGAAGTTTATAGCAATCAGCCCCAGCATTTT.

This sequence joins TRBV9 and TRBJ2-5; 8 positions match TRBD2. The germline V gene encodes CDR1 SGDLS and CDR2 YYNGEE. The CDR3 runs to 16 residues. Unmatched junction bases numbered 13, after V lost 4 bases and J lost 5 bases. CDR3 coding DNA: TGTGCCAGCAGCCCCTCGGGGGGGCGGGGACGGGAGACCCAGTACTTC. Translation: CASSPSGGRGRETQYF.

In this sample, this clone turned up a few times. This rearrangement joins TRBV6-1 to TRBJ2-2; 7 bases map to TRBD1. The junction had 4 bases not matched to a gene; V was cut back by 9 bases and J by 3 bases. The length of the CDR3 is 13 residues. Germline CDR1 reads MNHNS; CDR2 reads SASEGT. CDR3 sequence (DNA): TGTGCCAGGGCTGACAGGGACACCGGGGAGCTGTTTTTT. It specifies CARADRDTGELFF.

The chain is built from TRBV4-1 and TRBJ2-3; D gene uncertain. Germline V lookup: CDR1 MGHRA, CDR2 YSYEKL. The CDR3 spans 15 residues. Trimming shortened V by 1 base and J by 1 base, and 9 bases separated the two germline ends. The CDR3: CASSQVFTGTDTQYF. The CDR3 nucleotides are TGCGCCAGCAGCCAAGTGTTCACAGGCACAGATACGCAGTATTTT.

The V call is TRBV4-1, the J call TRBJ1-5; 7 bases line up with TRBD1. Germline V gene sequence: CDR1 MGHRA, CDR2 YSYEKL. The CDR3 contains 17 residues. V was clipped by 5 bases and J by 4 bases; unmatched bases: 14. The CDR3, as DNA: TGCGCCAGCAGCAACCAGGTAGGGGGCAATGCTAATCAGCCCCAGCATTTT. Its translation is CASSNQVGGNANQPQHF.

The chain couples TRBV4-1 to TRBJ1-2; D is unresolved. The CDR3 length is 16 residues. CDR1 is MGHRA and CDR2 is YSYEKL in the germline V gene. Trimming took off 1 base at V and 5 bases at J, with 17 bases between the two ends. CDR3 bases: TGCGCCAGCAGCCAAGGAACCTCTTCCAGGATATATGGCTACACCTTC. Encoded protein: CASSQGTSSRIYGYTF.

The chain recombines TRBV7-9 with TRBJ2-2; perhaps TRBD1 as D (5 bases). Germline loops: CDR1 SEHNR, CDR2 FQNEAQ (reference sequence). The V gene lost 1 base and the J gene lost 4 bases, with 7 bases spanning the gap. The CDR3 covers 14 residues. The CDR3 nucleotides are TGTGCCAGCAGCTTAGGGACATCCACCGGGGAGCTGTTTTTT. Its translation: CASSLGTSTGELFF.

In its sample, this clone was seen once. CDR3 protein: CASSHRDRGPYEQYF. CDR3 in DNA: TGTGCCAGCAGTCACCGGGACAGGGGTCCCTACGAGCAGTACTTC. This rearrangement joins TRBV6-1 to TRBJ2-7, with TRBD1 identical over 10 bases. This CDR3 has 15 amino acids. V gave up 5 bases and J gave up 2 bases; unmatched junction bases: 6. Looked up from germline, CDR1 is MNHNS and CDR2 is SASEGT.

V and J are TRBV4-1 and TRBJ2-7; 7 bases map to TRBD1. CDR1 and CDR2 (germline): MGHRA, YSYEKL. The length of the CDR3 is 16 residues. Losses at the gene ends were 0 bases for V and 4 bases for J; bases not matched to a gene: 9. In DNA, the CDR3 is TGCGCCAGCAGCCAAGAAAGGGGGATCAGGGGGTACGAGCAGTACTTC. Amino acid sequence: CASSQERGIRGYEQYF.

This clone was recorded once. The gene calls are TRBV28 and TRBJ1-4; maybe TRBD1 (5 bases). The V gene's germline CDR1 is MDHEN and CDR2 SYDVKM. The V end lost 2 bases, the J end lost 15 bases, and 22 bases lay between the germline ends. The CDR3 length is 15 residues. CDR3: CASSLRRELMKEVFF. CDR3 DNA: TGTGCCAGCAGTTTACGCAGGGAACTAATGAAAGAGGTGTTTTTT. The variable domain in full, with the rest retrieved from reference TRBV28 and TRBJ1-4, is DVKVTQSSRYLVKRTGEKVFLECVQDMDHENMFWYRQDPGLGLRLIYFSYDVKMKEKGDIPEGYSVSREKKERFSLILESASTNQTSMYLCASSLRRELMKEVFFGSGTQLSVL.

This chain uses TRBV4-1 with TRBJ1-6; tentatively, D is TRBD1 (5 bases). This CDR3 is 15 amino acids long. With 4 bases removed from V and 7 bases from J, the gap between germline ends came to 14 bases. Germline CDR1 MGHRA, CDR2 YSYEKL. Here the CDR3 reads CASSLQTAPNSPLHF. CDR3 in DNA: TGCGCCAGCAGCCTCCAGACAGCTCCAAATTCACCCCTCCACTTT.

The chain uses TRBV19 and TRBJ2-7; 10 nucleotides align to TRBD1. Losses at the gene ends were 7 bases for V and 2 bases for J; bases not matched to a gene: 11. Germline-derived CDR1 and CDR2 are LNHDA and SQIVND (reference sequence). The CDR3 length is 16 residues. CDR3 amino acids: CASTLGWGTGAYEQYF. CDR3 nucleotide sequence: TGTGCCAGTACCCTGGGATGGGGGACAGGGGCCTACGAGCAGTACTTC.